This T cell receptor (beta chain) was captured in a study of blood T cell repertoires in COVID-19. The wider study: From the United States, Italy and Spain came samples of acute and convalescent COVID-19. In each case, the material was cDNA or gDNA derived from T cells, B-cell-depleted T cells, or PBMCs.

V shed 1 base and J shed 1 base, with 4 bases lying between them. Germline assignment: CDR1 SEHNR and CDR2 FQNEAQ (reference sequence). The CDR3 length is 13 residues. Authors' data handling: Amplification with reference gene primers provided the estimates of nucleated cell counts. Sequencing used immunoSEQ multiplex PCR; TCRdb keeps in-frame clones, though not all of them. For V, J and clone size, that table is used; D and trimming come from the DNA. The data show about 200,000 clones, about 90% seen once. The receptor's source is a man between 60 and 75 years old with active or convalescent COVID-19. Input material: peripheral blood. This chain joins TRBV7-9 and TRBJ2-5; no clear D. DNA of the CDR3: TGTGCCAGCAGCTTAGTGGCCCAAGAGACCCAGTACTTC. Its translation is CASSLVAQETQYF. Based on the CDR3 plus reference TRBV7-9 and TRBJ2-5, the full variable domain is DTGVSQNPRHKITKRGQNVTFRCDPISEHNRLYWYRQTLGQGPEFLTYFQNEAQLEKSRLLSDRFSAERPKGSFSTLEIQRTEQGDSAMYLCASSLVAQETQYFGPGTRLLVL.